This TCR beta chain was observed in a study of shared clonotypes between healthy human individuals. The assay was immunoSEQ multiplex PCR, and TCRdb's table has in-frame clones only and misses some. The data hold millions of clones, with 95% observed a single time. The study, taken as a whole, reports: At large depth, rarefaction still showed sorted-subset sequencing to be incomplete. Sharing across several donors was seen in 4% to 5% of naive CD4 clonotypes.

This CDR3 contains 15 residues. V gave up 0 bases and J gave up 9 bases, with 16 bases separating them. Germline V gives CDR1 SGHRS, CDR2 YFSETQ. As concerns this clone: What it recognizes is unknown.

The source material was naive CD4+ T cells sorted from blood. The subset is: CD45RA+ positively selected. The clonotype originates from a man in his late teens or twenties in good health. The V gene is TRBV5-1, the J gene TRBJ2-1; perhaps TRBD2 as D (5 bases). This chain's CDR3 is CASSLGLAKSGEQFF. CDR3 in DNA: TGCGCCAGCAGCTTGGGGTTAGCGAAAAGTGGTGAGCAGTTCTTC.